This record concerns one T cell receptor (beta chain) sequence. The assay was immunoSEQ multiplex PCR, and TCRdb's table has in-frame clones only and misses some. The sample lists around 390,000 clones; about 87% were seen once. The CDR3 contains 16 residues. CDR1 SNHLY and CDR2 FYNNEI come from the germline V gene. V shed 8 bases, J shed 6 bases, and the junction held 9 bases outside the gene matches. This sample was taken from a study of blood T cell repertoires in COVID-19. The rearrangement links TRBV2 to TRBJ2-3; 15 bases align to TRBD2. This clonotype was sampled from a woman in her forties or fifties who had recovered from COVID-19. Sequenced input: PBMCs or T cells enriched from blood (not recorded which). The CDR3 region is CASGLAGGPPLDTQYF. Here the CDR3 DNA reads TGTGCCAGCGGACTAGCGGGGGGGCCACCATTGGATACGCAGTATTTT.